The 26 T cell receptor beta chains reported below all come from one sample, sequenced in a study of Graves' ophthalmopathy and Graves' hyperthyroidism. For repertoire sequencing, the TCR beta CDR3 regions were amplified from RNA transcripts. The first-round RT-PCR employed HTBI primers together with the Qiagen OneStep RT-PCR kit. A multiplex PCR was then performed as the second round. TCRdb reprocessed the multiplex PCR reads with MiXCR, giving one entry per CDR3 protein. The table shows about 480,000 distinct CDR3 sequences, with about 15% occurring only once. The sample consisted of blood. These receptor sequences come from a woman in her twenties or thirties with Graves' ophthalmopathy.

This chain uses TRBV18 with TRBJ2-2; 9 bases map to TRBD1. CDR1 is KGHSH, CDR2 LQKENI, per germline. CDR3 size: 15 residues. V trimming: 3 bases; J trimming: 4 bases; junction bases outside the gene matches: 3. The CDR3 DNA sequence: TGTGCCAGCTCACCGGGACAGGGCACCACCGGGGAGCTGTTTTTT. Protein sequence: CASSPGQGTTGELFF. Filled out from reference TRBV18 and TRBJ2-2, the complete variable domain reads NAGVMQNPRHLVRRRGQEARLRCSPMKGHSHVYWYRQLPEEGLKFMVYLQKENIIDESGMPKERFSAEFPKEGPSILRIQQVVRGDSAAYFCASSPGQGTTGELFFGEGSRLTVL.

The chain joins TRBV4-1 to TRBJ2-2, with D maybe TRBD1 (5 bases). The CDR3 is 16 residues long. Germline CDR1 reads MGHRA; CDR2 reads YSYEKL. The ends were cut back, 1 base at V and 1 base at J, with 10 bases in the middle. The CDR3, as DNA: TGCGCCAGCAGCCAAGGGACAAGAGGGAACACCGGGGAGCTGTTTTTT. Translation gives CASSQGTRGNTGELFF.

This clonotype was seen many times. V gene TRBV30 combines with J gene TRBJ2-7; D remains ambiguous. Looked up from germline, CDR1 is GTSNPN and CDR2 is SVGIG (reference sequence). V gave up 0 bases and J gave up 6 bases, with 6 bases separating them. There are 11 residues in the CDR3. CDR3 sequence: CAWSVAGEQYF. CDR3 DNA: TGTGCCTGGAGTGTCGCTGGCGAGCAGTACTTC. The whole variable domain, filled in from reference TRBV30 and TRBJ2-7, reads SQTIHQWPATLVQPVGSPLSLECTVEGTSNPNLYWYRQAAGRGLQLLFYSVGIGQISSEVPQNLSASRPQDRQFILSSKKLLLSDSGFYLCAWSVAGEQYFGPGTRLTVT.

This clonotype occurred a few times. The V call is TRBV30, the J call TRBJ1-1; possibly TRBD1 for D (5 bases). The CDR3 has 14 amino acids. Germline lookup yields CDR1 GTSNPN and CDR2 SVGIG (reference sequence). V was clipped by 3 bases and J by 6 bases, with 17 bases between them. The CDR3 here is CAWRIGVGLAEAFF. The CDR3 DNA reads as TGTGCCTGGAGAATAGGGGTCGGGTTGGCTGAAGCTTTCTTT.

The chain joins TRBV7-2 to TRBJ2-5, with TRBD2 identical over 9 bases. J was trimmed by 5 bases and V by 0 bases; bases with no gene match: 7. The CDR3 sequence is 16 residues long. The germline V gene has CDR1 SGHTA and CDR2 FQGNSA. The CDR3 nucleotides are TGTGCCAGCAGCTTAGCGGCCGTTAGCGGGAGTGAGACCCAGTACTTC. Encoded protein: CASSLAAVSGSETQYF. Combining the CDR3 with reference TRBV7-2 and TRBJ2-5 gives the whole variable domain GAGVSQSPSNKVTEKGKDVELRCDPISGHTALYWYRQSLGQGLEFLIYFQGNSAPDKSGLPSDRFSAERTGGSVSTLTIQRTQQEDSAVYLCASSLAAVSGSETQYFGPGTRLLVL.

This chain joins TRBV6-1 and TRBJ2-4, with D perhaps TRBD1 (8 bases). The CDR3 has 17 amino acids. Trimming took 1 base from V and 7 from J, leaving 20 bases between them. Germline values: CDR1 MNHNS, CDR2 SASEGT. Here the CDR3 reads CASSEEIGQGGSNIQYF. For the CDR3, the DNA is TGTGCCAGCAGTGAAGAGATCGGACAGGGAGGGAGCAACATTCAGTACTTC.

This clonotype was observed at least ten times. The chain uses TRBV12-3 or TRBV12-4 and TRBJ1-2; TRBD1 matches at 9 bases. This CDR3 is 14 amino acids long. V was clipped by 4 bases and J by 4 bases; unmatched bases: 4. The CDR3, as DNA: TGTGCCAGCAGTTCCCCGGACAGGGGCTATGGCTACACCTTC. It encodes CASSSPDRGYGYTF.

This clonotype has more than one count but fewer than ten. This chain links TRBV4-3 with TRBJ2-2, with 8 bases identical to TRBD1. The J segment lost 3 bases and the V segment lost 4 bases, leaving 7 bases of the junction unmatched. CDR1 and CDR2 from the germline V gene are LGHNA and YSLEER. This CDR3 has 16 residues. In nucleotides, the CDR3 is TGCGCCAGCAGCCCCAGACAGGGGCCCCACACCGGGGAGCTGTTTTTT. This sequence encodes CASSPRQGPHTGELFF.

This clonotype has at least ten counts. The gene calls are TRBV6-1 and TRBJ1-2; tentatively, D is TRBD1 (6 bases). With 3 bases removed from V and 3 bases from J, the gap between germline ends came to 14 bases. This CDR3 has 15 residues. CDR1 MNHNS and CDR2 SASEGT come from the germline V gene. CDR3 loop: CASSEWQGPYYGYTF. The CDR3, as DNA: TGTGCCAGCAGTGAGTGGCAGGGGCCCTACTATGGCTACACCTTC.

This clonotype was seen ten or more times. The chain links TRBV2 to TRBJ2-5; 10 positions agree with TRBD1. Trimming cost V 6 bases and J 5 bases; bases outside gene matches: 6. The CDR3 is 14 amino acids. The germline CDR1 and CDR2 sequences are SNHLY and FYNNEI. The CDR3 DNA reads TGTGCCAGCAGCGGGGACAGGGGTTGGGAGACCCAGTACTTC. Protein sequence: CASSGDRGWETQYF.

This clonotype was found a few times. This chain connects TRBV4-1 to TRBJ2-5; D unclear. This CDR3 region has 13 residues. In germline, CDR1 is MGHRA, CDR2 YSYEKL. V gave up 4 bases and J gave up 5 bases, with 11 bases separating them. The CDR3 loop reads CASSLGPTETQYF. The DNA of the CDR3 is TGCGCCAGCAGCCTCGGCCCAACGGAGACCCAGTACTTC.

A few counts support this clonotype. V is TRBV18 and J is TRBJ1-5, with a weak D call TRBD1 (5 bases). The CDR3 is 13 residues long. Per germline, CDR1 KGHSH and CDR2 LQKENI. V lost 2 bases, J lost 9 bases, and 11 bases lay in between. The CDR3 is CASSPSREGPQHF. The CDR3 DNA is TGTGCCAGCTCACCATCCAGGGAAGGGCCCCAGCATTTT.

This clonotype was recorded many times. V gene TRBV6-7 combines with J gene TRBJ2-5; D is ambiguous. TRBV6-7 is noted as an ORF with a role that remains uncertain. The CDR3 sequence is 12 residues long. Trimming shortened V by 3 bases and J by 7 bases, and 9 bases separated the two germline ends. In DNA, the CDR3 is TGTGCCAGCAGTTATTGGGCGTGGACCCAGTACTTC. Translating it yields CASSYWAWTQYF.

This clonotype was picked up many times. J is TRBJ1-2 and V is TRBV11-2; TRBD1 matches 8 bases. Germline V gene lookup returns CDR1 SGHAT and CDR2 FQNNGV. This CDR3 has 14 residues. The junction had 4 bases not matched to a gene; V was cut back by 5 bases and J by 2 bases. Written as DNA, the CDR3 is TGTGCCAGCAGCGTGGACAGGGCGAACTATGGCTACACCTTC. Translating gives CASSVDRANYGYTF.

This clonotype was seen repeatedly, ten times or more. The chain combines TRBV6-1 with TRBJ1-1, with TRBD1 matching over 10 bases. The CDR3 sequence is 14 residues long. CDR1 and CDR2 from the germline V gene are MNHNS and SASEGT. Germline trimming cut 8 bases from V and 4 bases from J; bases unmatched to any gene: 7. CDR3 coding DNA: TGTGCCAGCCTAAGTCGACAGGGGGCCACTGAAGCTTTCTTT. It specifies CASLSRQGATEAFF.

Regarding this clonotype: A much larger clone is a single base away; this may be a read error. This chain links TRBV9 with TRBJ1-2; D remains unclear. The V and J ends lost 3 bases and 7 bases respectively, with 13 bases between them. The germline gives CDR1 SGDLS, CDR2 YYNGEE. This CDR3 region has 13 residues. CDR3 protein: CASSADWEVGYTF. Here the CDR3 DNA reads TGTGCCAGCAGCGCAGACTGGGAAGTTGGCTACACCTTC.

This clonotype came up many times. V is TRBV6-1 and J is TRBJ1-5; TRBD1 agrees at 9 bases. Germline V gene sequence: CDR1 MNHNS, CDR2 SASEGT. The CDR3 is 15 residues long. Losses at the gene ends were 5 bases for V and 7 bases for J; bases not matched to a gene: 9. Written as DNA, the CDR3 is TGTGCCAGCAGTCCTTGGACAGGGGTAGCCCAGCCCCAGCATTTT. Residues: CASSPWTGVAQPQHF.

This clonotype has ten or more counts. Sequence at one end of the junction differs from germline and may be a read error. V is TRBV7-7 and J is TRBJ2-2; TRBD2 agrees at 11 bases. CDR1 and CDR2 (germline): SSHAT, FNYEAQ (reference sequence). There are 18 residues in the CDR3. In DNA form, the CDR3 reads TGTGCTAGCAGCTTAGGATCTGGTAGCGGGAGGGCCGCCGGGGAGCTGTTTTTT. Its translation: CASSLGSGSGRAAGELFF.

The chain is built from TRBV28 and TRBJ2-7; 7 bases are a match to TRBD1. V lost 6 bases and J lost 1; bases outside the gene matches: 12. CDR3 length: 16 amino acids. Germline CDR1 reads MDHEN; CDR2 reads SYDVKM. The CDR3 DNA is TGTGCCAGCAGAAATTCCCGGGACAGAATTTCCTACGAGCAGTACTTC. This translates into CASRNSRDRISYEQYF.

The rearrangement links TRBV12-3 or TRBV12-4 to TRBJ2-2; 7 nucleotides line up with TRBD1. This CDR3 region has 16 residues. V shed 6 bases, J shed 1 base, and the junction held 8 bases outside the gene matches. The CDR3 coding sequence is TGTGCCAGCAGCCCTTACTACAGGGGGAACACCGGGGAGCTGTTTTTT. This gives the protein CASSPYYRGNTGELFF.

This clonotype came up once. The chain combines TRBV12-3 or TRBV12-4 with TRBJ2-5; D ambiguous. V gave up 10 bases and J gave up 5 bases, with 14 bases separating them. The CDR3 is 12 residues long. The CDR3 nucleotides are TGTGCCACTTCTCTCCCGCTCGAGACCCAGTACTTC. Its translation: CATSLPLETQYF.

Many counts were recorded for this clonotype. CDR3 region: CASQTELPYEQYF. CDR3 bases: TGTGCCAGCCAGACAGAGTTGCCCTACGAGCAGTACTTC. The chain recombines TRBV28 with TRBJ2-7, with D possibly being TRBD1 (5 bases). Germline V gene lookup returns CDR1 MDHEN and CDR2 SYDVKM. V lost 8 bases, J lost 2 bases, and 13 bases lay in between. The CDR3 extends over 13 amino acids. Based on the CDR3 plus reference TRBV28 and TRBJ2-7, the full variable domain is DVKVTQSSRYLVKRTGEKVFLECVQDMDHENMFWYRQDPGLGLRLIYFSYDVKMKEKGDIPEGYSVSREKKERFSLILESASTNQTSMYLCASQTELPYEQYFGPGTRLTVT.

This clonotype appeared many times. CDR3 coding DNA: TGCGCCAGCAGACCAACCGGGACAGGTGACTACGAGCAGTACTTC. This encodes CASRPTGTGDYEQYF. The J gene is TRBJ2-7, the V gene TRBV5-1; 8 nucleotides agree with TRBD1. Losses at the gene ends were 5 bases for V and 3 bases for J; bases not matched to a gene: 10. The CDR3 totals 15 residues. Per germline, CDR1 SGHRS and CDR2 YFSETQ.

DNA of the CDR3: TGTGCCAGCAGCTTAAGCGTCCAAGCGGGGGGGGAGTACTTC. Its protein is CASSLSVQAGGEYF. This chain joins TRBV7-2 and TRBJ2-7, with TRBD2 identical over 10 bases. The CDR3 length is 14 residues. From germline, CDR1 is SGHTA and CDR2 FQGNSA. The V segment lost 2 bases and the J segment 11 bases; nucleotides outside the gene matches: 9.

In its sample, this clonotype was seen many times. The chain recombines TRBV12-3 or TRBV12-4 with TRBJ2-4; a weak D match, TRBD1 (6 bases). The CDR3 runs to 15 residues. The V end lost 6 bases, the J end lost 0 bases, and 12 bases lay between the germline ends. The CDR3 is CASRALGAAKNIQYF. The CDR3 bases are TGTGCCAGCAGGGCCCTGGGGGCAGCCAAAAACATTCAGTACTTC.

This clonotype occurred many times. V and J are TRBV30 and TRBJ1-1; D not certain. This CDR3 is 14 amino acids long. The V and J ends lost 3 bases and 4 bases respectively, with 15 bases between them. Germline V gene sequence: CDR1 GTSNPN, CDR2 SVGIG (reference sequence). The CDR3 sequence: CAWRGRVAGTEAFF. CDR3 DNA: TGTGCCTGGAGGGGTCGGGTGGCGGGCACTGAAGCTTTCTTT.